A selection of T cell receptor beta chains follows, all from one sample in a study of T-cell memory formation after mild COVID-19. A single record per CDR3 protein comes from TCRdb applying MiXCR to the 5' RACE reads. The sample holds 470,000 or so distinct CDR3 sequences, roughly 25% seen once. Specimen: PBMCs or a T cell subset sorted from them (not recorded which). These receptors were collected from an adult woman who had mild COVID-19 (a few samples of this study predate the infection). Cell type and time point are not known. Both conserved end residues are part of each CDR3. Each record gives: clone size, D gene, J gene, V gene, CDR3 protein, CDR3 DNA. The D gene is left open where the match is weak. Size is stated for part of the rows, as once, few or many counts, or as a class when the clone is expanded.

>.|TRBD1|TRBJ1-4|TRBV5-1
CASSLEGQGAGEKLFF
TGCGCCAGCAGCTTGGAGGGACAGGGGGCAGGTGAAAAACTGTTTTTT
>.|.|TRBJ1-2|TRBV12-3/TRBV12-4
CASSPTVGWGGGYTF
TGTGCCAGCAGTCCCACCGTTGGCTGGGGGGGTGGCTACACCTTC
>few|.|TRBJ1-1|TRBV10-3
CAISPSGGQTEAFF
TGTGCCATCTCCCCCTCGGGGGGGCAAACTGAAGCTTTCTTT
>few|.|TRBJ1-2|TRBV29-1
CSVEVPGGYTF
TGCAGCGTTGAAGTTCCCGGCGGCTACACCTTC
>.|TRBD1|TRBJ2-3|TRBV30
CAWKIRGRADTQYF
TGTGCCTGGAAGATCAGGGGGCGCGCAGATACGCAGTATTTT
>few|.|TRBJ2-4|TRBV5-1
CASSLVAGAENIQYF
TGCGCCAGCAGCTTGGTCGCGGGCGCGGAAAACATTCAGTACTTC
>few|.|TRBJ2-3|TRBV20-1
CSARSISGVRTDTQYF
TGCAGTGCTAGGAGTATCTCGGGAGTTCGTACAGATACGCAGTATTTT
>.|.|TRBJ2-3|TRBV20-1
CSAPPASWYSDTQYF
TGCAGTGCTCCACCTGCTAGCTGGTACTCGGATACGCAGTATTTT
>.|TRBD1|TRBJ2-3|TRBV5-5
CASSFRDRDTDTQYF
TGTGCCAGCAGCTTCCGGGACAGGGACACAGATACGCAGTATTTT
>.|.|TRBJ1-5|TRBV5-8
CASSLASAEEPQHF
TGTGCCAGCAGCTTGGCCTCGGCGGAGGAGCCCCAGCATTTT
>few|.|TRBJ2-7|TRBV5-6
CASSLEAISSYEQYF
TGTGCCAGCAGCTTGGAGGCTATCAGCTCCTACGAGCAGTACTTC
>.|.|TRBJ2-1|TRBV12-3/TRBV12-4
CASSSRGGPNEQFF
TGTGCCAGCAGTTCCCGGGGAGGCCCCAATGAGCAGTTCTTC
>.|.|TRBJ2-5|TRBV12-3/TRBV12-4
CASSLEVTKTQYF
TGTGCCAGCAGTTTAGAGGTTACGAAGACCCAGTACTTC
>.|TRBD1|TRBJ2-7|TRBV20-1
CSARQDRGFSHEQYF
TGCAGTGCTAGACAGGACAGGGGATTTTCCCACGAGCAGTACTTC
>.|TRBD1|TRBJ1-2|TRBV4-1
CASSQDPRTGVYGYTF
TGCGCCAGCAGCCAAGATCCTAGGACAGGAGTCTATGGCTACACCTTC
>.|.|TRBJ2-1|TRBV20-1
CSAKRGSSYNEQFF
TGCAGTGCCAAAAGGGGGAGCTCCTACAATGAGCAGTTCTTC
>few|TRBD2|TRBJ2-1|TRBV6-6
CASNQPTSGSYNEQFF
TGTGCCAGCAACCAACCGACTAGCGGCTCCTACAATGAGCAGTTCTTC
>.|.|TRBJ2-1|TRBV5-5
CASSEDMILYEQFF
TGTGCCAGCAGCGAGGACATGATCCTCTATGAGCAGTTCTTC
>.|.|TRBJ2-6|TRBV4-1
CASSQAGQRGSGANVLTF
TGCGCCAGCAGCCAAGCTGGACAACGTGGATCTGGGGCCAACGTCCTGACTTTC
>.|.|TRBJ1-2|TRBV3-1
CASSQDKVSSRYGYTF
TGTGCCAGCAGCCAAGATAAAGTCTCCTCGCGCTATGGCTACACCTTC
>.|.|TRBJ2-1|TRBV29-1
CSHSEGSYNEQFF
TGCAGCCATAGTGAGGGCTCCTACAATGAGCAGTTCTTC
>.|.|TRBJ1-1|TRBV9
CASSVEGNPGSLAFF
TGTGCCAGCAGCGTAGAAGGGAATCCGGGTAGTTTGGCTTTCTTT
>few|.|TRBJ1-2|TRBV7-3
CASSLDEDRKDGYTF
TGTGCCAGCAGCTTAGACGAGGACAGAAAAGATGGCTACACCTTC
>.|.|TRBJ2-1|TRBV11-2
CASSYLRGRYNEQFF
TGTGCCAGCAGCTACCTGAGGGGGAGGTACAATGAGCAGTTCTTC
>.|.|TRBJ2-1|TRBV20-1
CSARDSSSYNEQFF
TGCAGTGCTAGGGACTCAAGCTCCTACAATGAGCAGTTCTTC
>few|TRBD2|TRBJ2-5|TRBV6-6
CASSLTSGATETQYF
TGTGCCAGCAGTTTAACTAGCGGGGCGACAGAGACCCAGTACTTC
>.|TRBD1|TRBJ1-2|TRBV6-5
CASSYRGLETAWTGGYYGYTF
TGTGCCAGCAGTTACCGCGGTTTGGAAACCGCTTGGACAGGGGGCTACTATGGCTACACCTTC
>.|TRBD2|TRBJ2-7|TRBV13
CASSSPRLAGSSYEQYF
TGTGCCAGCAGCTCCCCTAGACTAGCGGGAAGCTCCTACGAGCAGTACTTC
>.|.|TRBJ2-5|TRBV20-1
CSGFGGTQETQYF
TGCAGTGGATTTGGCGGGACCCAAGAGACCCAGTACTTC
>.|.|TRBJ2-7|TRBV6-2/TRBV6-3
CASSLWRSYEQYF
TGTGCCAGCAGTTTGTGGCGGTCCTACGAGCAGTACTTC
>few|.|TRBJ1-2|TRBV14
CASSHSQTYGYTF
TGTGCCAGCAGCCATAGCCAGACTTATGGCTACACCTTC